This TCR beta chain was identified in a study of shared clonotypes between healthy human individuals. Partitioning of CD4+ cells yielded a CD45RA+ naive subset and a CD45RA-negative memory subset. Regarding this clone: Its antigen is currently unknown.

Study outcomes and limitations: Only blood samples were collected, and tissue repertoires likely differ. Non-shared clonotypes displayed generation probabilities falling below those of clonotypes present in all four donors.

TCRdb's table, derived via immunoSEQ multiplex PCR, lists solely in-frame clones and lacks some. Among roughly 700,000 clones listed, around 67% were seen once. This receptor was obtained from a woman in her twenties or thirties in good health. Sequencing was done on a sample of memory CD4+ T cells sorted from blood. Subset: CD45RA-negative fraction.

CDR3 region: CASRPIDRAFYEQYF. In DNA, the CDR3 is TGTGCCAGCAGACCCATCGACAGGGCGTTCTACGAGCAGTACTTC. This sequence joins TRBV28 and TRBJ2-7, with 7 bases that match TRBD1. This CDR3 region has 15 residues. With 6 bases clipped from V and 3 bases from J, the junction kept 11 bases outside the gene matches. Germline assignment: CDR1 MDHEN and CDR2 SYDVKM.